This T cell receptor beta chain was recorded in a study of shared clonotypes between healthy human individuals. Turning to the study itself: Donors, aged 18 to 49, were a couple of women and a few men. Study-wide points: Genetic and exposure-history diversity was limited by the few donors. Relative to clonotypes present in all four donors, those not shared had lower generation probabilities.

A word on this clone: Its target is unknown.

Assay used: immunoSEQ multiplex PCR; TCRdb lists only in-frame clones, some missing. The sample lists 1 million to 1.2 million clones; roughly 77% were seen once. This CDR3 has 17 amino acids. The ends lost 1 base at V and 3 bases at J; junction bases unmatched: 8. Looked up from germline, CDR1 is SNHLY and CDR2 is FYNNEI. All donors were Caucasian adults living in Nashville, Tennessee. The sequenced material came from memory CD4+ T cells from PBMCs. Specified subset: CD45RA-negative fraction. This chain uses TRBV2 with TRBJ2-3; 9 bases are shared with TRBD2. The receptor comes from a man between 18 and 29 years old in good health. Some clones in this sample may be carry-over from other donors' samples. Here the CDR3 reads CASSEGEGLAGTDTQYF. CDR3 coding DNA: TGTGCCAGCAGTGAAGGGGAGGGACTAGCTGGGACAGATACGCAGTATTTT.